These 9 T cell receptor beta chains share one sample of origin, sequenced in a study of sequential checkpoint blockade in melanoma. As to treatment: randomized to nivolumab then ipilimumab (arm A) or the reverse (arm B). The protocol was immunoSEQ multiplex PCR, while the TCRdb copy is restricted to in-frame clones and leaves out a portion. Of about 25,000 clones listed, 77% were seen once; the top ten hold over 20%. The source material was CD8+ T cells sorted from blood (inferred from file names), sampled from a patient given nivolumab and ipilimumab in sequence. All receptors derive from a human donor with melanoma.

The table lists this clone with a few counts. The J gene is TRBJ1-1, the V gene TRBV5-6, with D possibly being TRBD1 (5 bases). The CDR3 covers 14 residues. V dropped 0 bases and J dropped 4 bases, with 10 bases sitting between them. Per germline, CDR1 SGHDT and CDR2 YYEEEE. The CDR3 DNA follows: TGTGCCAGCAGCTTGGCCGCGGGGGGCACTGAAGCTTTCTTT. Residues: CASSLAAGGTEAFF.

The chain is built from TRBV20-1 and TRBJ2-7; D might be TRBD2 (5 bases). This CDR3 contains 11 residues. The V gene's germline CDR1 is DFQATT and CDR2 SNEGSKA (reference sequence). The germline V and J ends were trimmed by 6 bases and 2 bases, with 8 bases remaining between them. This CDR3 reads CSAPRAYEQYF. Here the CDR3 DNA reads TGCAGTGCCCCGAGGGCCTACGAGCAGTACTTC.

J is TRBJ1-1 and V is TRBV27; 7 bases fit TRBD1. V dropped 5 bases and J dropped 0; count of bases not matched to a gene: 6. The CDR3 extends over 15 amino acids. Germline CDR1 MNHEY, CDR2 SMNVEV (reference sequence). The CDR3 sequence is CASSLGQALNTEAFF. CDR3 coding DNA: TGTGCCAGCAGTCTAGGACAGGCCCTGAACACTGAAGCTTTCTTT.

This clone was counted a single time. This rearrangement joins TRBV4-3 to TRBJ2-1; 11 bases agree with TRBD2. Germline trimming cut 1 base from V and 7 bases from J; bases unmatched to any gene: 3. The CDR3 is made up of 15 amino acids. CDR1 LGHNA and CDR2 YSLEER come from the germline V gene. The CDR3 DNA follows: TGCGCCAGCAGCCAAGTGACTAGCGGGGAGAATGAGCAGTTCTTC. Protein product: CASSQVTSGENEQFF.

The chain combines TRBV28 with TRBJ2-7; 10 bases line up with TRBD1. V shed 4 bases, J shed 3 bases, and the junction held 12 bases outside the gene matches. CDR1 and CDR2 (germline): MDHEN, SYDVKM. The CDR3 is 17 residues long. The CDR3 sequence is CASSSLDRGSWGYEQYF. The CDR3 coding sequence is TGTGCCAGCAGTTCCTTGGACAGGGGGTCTTGGGGCTACGAGCAGTACTTC.

This CDR3 reads CASSVGHGTGTPFSYEQYF. In nucleotides, the CDR3 is TGTGCCAGCAGCGTTGGGCATGGCACCGGGACTCCTTTCTCCTACGAGCAGTACTTC. V gene TRBV9 combines with J gene TRBJ2-7; TRBD2 is a possible D gene (6 bases). Trimming removed 2 bases at V and 0 bases at J, with 24 bases between. Germline values: CDR1 SGDLS, CDR2 YYNGEE. The CDR3 covers 19 residues. The variable domain in full, completed from reference TRBV9 and TRBJ2-7, reads DSGVTQTPKHLITATGQRVTLRCSPRSGDLSVYWYQQSLDQGLQFLIQYYNGEERAKGNILERFSAQQFPDLHSELNLSSLELGDSALYFCASSVGHGTGTPFSYEQYFGPGTRLTVT.

This CDR3 reads CASSLGTGSHNEQFF. DNA for the CDR3: TGTGCCAGCAGCTTAGGGACAGGGTCCCACAATGAGCAGTTCTTC. The rearrangement uses TRBV7-9 and TRBJ2-1, with 8 nucleotides matching TRBD1. The germline V gene encodes CDR1 SEHNR and CDR2 FQNEAQ (reference sequence). V trimming: 1 base; J trimming: 5 bases; junction bases outside the gene matches: 4. The CDR3 runs 15 residues.

This chain connects TRBV27 to TRBJ2-3, with unresolved D. Between the trimmed V and J ends, which lost 6 bases and 5 bases, there was a span of 9 bases. CDR3 length equals 12 residues. From germline, CDR1 is MNHEY and CDR2 SMNVEV (reference sequence). CDR3 sequence reads: CASRQQVDTQYF. Here the CDR3 DNA reads TGTGCCAGCAGACAGCAAGTAGATACGCAGTATTTT.

The V gene is TRBV9, the J gene TRBJ2-2, with TRBD1 matching over 7 bases. CDR3 length equals 17 residues. With V trimmed by 4 bases and J by 3 bases, 12 bases remained unmatched. Per the germline V gene, CDR1 is SGDLS and CDR2 is YYNGEE. CDR3 region: CASSIPGTDPDTGELFF. As DNA, the CDR3 is TGTGCCAGCAGCATTCCCGGGACAGACCCCGACACCGGGGAGCTGTTTTTT.